The clone carrying this T cell receptor (beta chain) was seen more than once but under ten times. The antigen remains unidentified. These data are taken from a study of beta chain features in type 1 diabetes. As for the study in general: The examined sorted cells totaled over 85,000,000 across samples.

The sequenced template was cDNA made from the entire isolated RNA. Naive, central memory and regulatory T cell samples averaged around 3.3 million reads. Only in-frame clones appear in the TCRdb table, and some are missing; sequencing was by immunoSEQ multiplex PCR. The top ten clones hold 0.015% of a sample with about 340,000 clones, roughly 14% of them seen once. Study-wide results and limits: Lower insertion and higher deletion counts appeared at VDJ junctions in type 1 diabetes patients. Patients with Type 1 diabetes showed moderately but significantly shorter TCRB CDR3s in all four CD4+ subsets.

Specimen: naive CD4+ T cells from blood. The sequence was collected from a woman aged 18-29 years with type 1 diabetes.

CDR3 bases: TGTGCCAGCTCACCCGTCGGGACAACGAACACTGAAGCTTTCTTT. It specifies CASSPVGTTNTEAFF. The chain couples TRBV18 to TRBJ1-1, with a weak D call TRBD1 (6 bases). The germline V and J ends were trimmed by 3 bases and 1 base, with 12 bases remaining between them. The CDR3 spans 15 residues. The germline gives CDR1 KGHSH, CDR2 LQKENI.